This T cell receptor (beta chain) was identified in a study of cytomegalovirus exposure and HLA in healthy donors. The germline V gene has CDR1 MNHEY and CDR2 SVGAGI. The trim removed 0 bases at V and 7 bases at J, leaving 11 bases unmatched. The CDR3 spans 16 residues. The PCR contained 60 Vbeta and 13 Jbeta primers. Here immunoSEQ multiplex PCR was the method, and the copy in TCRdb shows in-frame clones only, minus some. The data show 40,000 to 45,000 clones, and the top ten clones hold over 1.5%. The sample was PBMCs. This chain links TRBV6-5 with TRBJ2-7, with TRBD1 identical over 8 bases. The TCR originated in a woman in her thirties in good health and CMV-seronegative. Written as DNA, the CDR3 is TGTGCCAGCAGTTACTCCAGGACAGGGACCGTTGGGGAGCAGTACTTC. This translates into CASSYSRTGTVGEQYF.